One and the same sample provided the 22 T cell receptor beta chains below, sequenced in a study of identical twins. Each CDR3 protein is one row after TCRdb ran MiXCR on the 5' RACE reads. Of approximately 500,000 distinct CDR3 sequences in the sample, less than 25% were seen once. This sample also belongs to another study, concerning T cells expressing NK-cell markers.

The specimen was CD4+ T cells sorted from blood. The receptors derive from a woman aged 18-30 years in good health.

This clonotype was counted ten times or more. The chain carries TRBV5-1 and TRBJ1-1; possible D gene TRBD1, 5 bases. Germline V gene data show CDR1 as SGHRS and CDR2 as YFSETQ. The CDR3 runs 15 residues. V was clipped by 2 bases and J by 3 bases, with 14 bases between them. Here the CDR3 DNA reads TGCGCCAGCAGCTTCGGCGGGGGATGGGACACTGAAGCTTTCTTT. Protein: CASSFGGGWDTEAFF.

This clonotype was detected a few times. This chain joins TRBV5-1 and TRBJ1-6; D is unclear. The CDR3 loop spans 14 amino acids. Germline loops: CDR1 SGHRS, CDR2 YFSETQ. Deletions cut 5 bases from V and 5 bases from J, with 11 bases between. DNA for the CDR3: TGCGCCAGCAGTAGAGACGGTGATAATTCACCCCTCCACTTT. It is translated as CASSRDGDNSPLHF.

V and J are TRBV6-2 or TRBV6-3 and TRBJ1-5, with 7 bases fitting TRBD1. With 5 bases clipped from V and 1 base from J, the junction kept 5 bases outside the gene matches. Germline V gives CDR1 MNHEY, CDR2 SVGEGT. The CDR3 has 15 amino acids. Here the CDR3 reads CASSVDRLSNQPQHF. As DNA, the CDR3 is TGTGCCAGCAGTGTGGACAGGTTGAGCAATCAGCCCCAGCATTTT.

The CDR3 is CSTTGTEYEQYF. The CDR3 DNA reads TGCAGTACCACCGGGACAGAATACGAGCAGTACTTC. This chain connects TRBV20-1 to TRBJ2-7; TRBD1 aligns across 7 bases. V shed 8 bases and J 4 bases; nucleotides not matched to a gene: 8. The CDR3 sequence is 12 residues long. Germline CDR1 is DFQATT and CDR2 is SNEGSKA (reference sequence).

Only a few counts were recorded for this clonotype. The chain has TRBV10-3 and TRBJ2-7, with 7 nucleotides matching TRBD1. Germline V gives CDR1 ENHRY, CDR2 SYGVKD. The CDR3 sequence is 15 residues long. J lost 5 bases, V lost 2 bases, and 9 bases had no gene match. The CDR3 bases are TGTGCCATCAGTGAGCCTCGACAGGGAATGAACGAGCAGTACTTC. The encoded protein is CAISEPRQGMNEQYF.

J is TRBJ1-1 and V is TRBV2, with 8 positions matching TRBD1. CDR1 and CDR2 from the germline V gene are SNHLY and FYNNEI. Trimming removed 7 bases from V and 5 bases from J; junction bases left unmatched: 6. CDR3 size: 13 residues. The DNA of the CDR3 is TGTGCCAGCAAGGACAGGGAGGGAACTGAAGCTTTCTTT. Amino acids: CASKDREGTEAFF.

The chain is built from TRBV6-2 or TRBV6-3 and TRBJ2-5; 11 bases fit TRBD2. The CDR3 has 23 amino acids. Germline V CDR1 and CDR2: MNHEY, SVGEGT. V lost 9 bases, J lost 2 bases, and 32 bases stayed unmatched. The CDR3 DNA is TGTGCCAGTCGGGGGACCACCGGGTCATTCGGACTAGCGGGCTTTTGGGGGCAAGAGACCCAGTACTTC. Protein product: CASRGTTGSFGLAGFWGQETQYF.

CDR3 in DNA: TGCGCCAGCAGCATTATTGGACTGGACGGCTACACCTTC. Protein sequence: CASSIIGLDGYTF. V usage is TRBV5-1 and J usage is TRBJ1-2; D gene uncertain. The CDR3 has 13 amino acids. Per germline, CDR1 SGHRS and CDR2 YFSETQ. Trimming left V 4 bases short and J 8 bases short, with 15 bases between. Drawing the rest from reference TRBV5-1 and TRBJ1-2, the complete variable domain is KAGVTQTPRYLIKTRGQQVTLSCSPISGHRSVSWYQQTPGQGLQFLFEYFSETQRNKGNFPGRFSGRQFSNSRSEMNVSTLELGDSALYLCASSIIGLDGYTFGSGTRLTVV.

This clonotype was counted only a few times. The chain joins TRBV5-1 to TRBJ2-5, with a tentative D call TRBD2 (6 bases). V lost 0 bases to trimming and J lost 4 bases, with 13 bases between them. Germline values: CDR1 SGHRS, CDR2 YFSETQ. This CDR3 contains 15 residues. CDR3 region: CASSLGSGRGETQYF. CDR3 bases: TGCGCCAGCAGCTTGGGAAGCGGGCGCGGAGAGACCCAGTACTTC.

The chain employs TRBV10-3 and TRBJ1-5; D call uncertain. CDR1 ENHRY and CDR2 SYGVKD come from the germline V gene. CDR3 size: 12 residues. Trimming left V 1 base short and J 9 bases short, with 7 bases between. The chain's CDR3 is CAISEFRGPQHF. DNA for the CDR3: TGTGCCATCAGTGAGTTCCGGGGGCCCCAGCATTTT.

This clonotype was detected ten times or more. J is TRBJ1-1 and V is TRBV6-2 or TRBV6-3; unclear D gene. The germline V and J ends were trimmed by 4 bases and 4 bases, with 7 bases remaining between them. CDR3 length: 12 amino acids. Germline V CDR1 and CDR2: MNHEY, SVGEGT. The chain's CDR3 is CASSSRVTEAFF. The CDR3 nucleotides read TGTGCCAGCAGTTCGCGGGTCACTGAAGCTTTCTTT.

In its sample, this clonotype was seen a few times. In nucleotides, the CDR3 is TGCAGTGCTAGTCCTAGCGGAAGGACCTACGAGCAGTACTTC. Translating gives CSASPSGRTYEQYF. The V gene is TRBV20-1, the J gene TRBJ2-7; 7 bases agree with TRBD2. This CDR3 comprises 14 residues. Per germline, CDR1 DFQATT and CDR2 SNEGSKA (reference sequence). V lost 3 bases and J lost 2; bases outside the gene matches: 7.

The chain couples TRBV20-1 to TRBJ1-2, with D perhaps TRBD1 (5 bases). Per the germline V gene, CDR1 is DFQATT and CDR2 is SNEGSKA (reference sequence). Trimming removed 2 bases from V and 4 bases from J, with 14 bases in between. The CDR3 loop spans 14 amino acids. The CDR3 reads CSARSGYGLYGYTF. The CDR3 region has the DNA TGCAGTGCTAGATCAGGGTACGGTCTCTATGGCTACACCTTC.

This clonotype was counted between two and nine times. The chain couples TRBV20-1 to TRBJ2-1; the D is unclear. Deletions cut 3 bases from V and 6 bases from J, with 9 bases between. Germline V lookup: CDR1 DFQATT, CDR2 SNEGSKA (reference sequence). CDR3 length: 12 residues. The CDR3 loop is CSASRQANEQFF. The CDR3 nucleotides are TGCAGTGCTAGTCGACAAGCCAATGAGCAGTTCTTC.

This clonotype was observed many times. CDR3 sequence reads: CASSLEGAANTIYF. CDR3 nucleotide sequence: TGCGCCAGCAGCTTGGAGGGAGCCGCGAACACCATATATTTT. The chain has TRBV5-1 and TRBJ1-3; D remains ambiguous. This CDR3 spans 14 amino acids. Trimming removed 0 bases from V and 7 bases from J, with 11 bases in between. The V gene's germline CDR1 is SGHRS and CDR2 YFSETQ.

The CDR3 coding sequence is TGCAGCGTTGGCCGAAACTACGAGCAGTACTTC. As protein: CSVGRNYEQYF. The genes are TRBV29-1 and TRBJ2-7; D gene unclear. The V gene's germline CDR1 is SQVTM and CDR2 ANQGSEA. The CDR3 is 11 amino acids. The V end lost 4 bases, the J end lost 3 bases, and 7 bases lay between the germline ends.

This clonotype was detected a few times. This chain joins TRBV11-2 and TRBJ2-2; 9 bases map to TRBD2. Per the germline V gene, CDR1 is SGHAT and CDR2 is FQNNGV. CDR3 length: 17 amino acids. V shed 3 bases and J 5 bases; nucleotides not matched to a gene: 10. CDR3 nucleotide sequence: TGTGCCAGCAGCTTCTTCCTTAGCGGGAGAGAAACCGGGGAGCTGTTTTTT. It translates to CASSFFLSGRETGELFF.

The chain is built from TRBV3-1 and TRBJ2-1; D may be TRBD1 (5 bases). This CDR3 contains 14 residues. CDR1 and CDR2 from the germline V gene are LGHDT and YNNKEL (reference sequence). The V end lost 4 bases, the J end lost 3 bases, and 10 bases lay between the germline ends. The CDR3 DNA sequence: TGTGCCAGCAGCCGAGCAAGGGGCTACAATGAGCAGTTCTTC. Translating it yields CASSRARGYNEQFF.

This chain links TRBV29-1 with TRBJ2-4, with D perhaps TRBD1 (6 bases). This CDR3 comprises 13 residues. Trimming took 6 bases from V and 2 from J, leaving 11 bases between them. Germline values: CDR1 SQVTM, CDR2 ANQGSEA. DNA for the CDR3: TGCAGCGTGTACACAGGGACCAAAAACATTCAGTACTTC. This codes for CSVYTGTKNIQYF.

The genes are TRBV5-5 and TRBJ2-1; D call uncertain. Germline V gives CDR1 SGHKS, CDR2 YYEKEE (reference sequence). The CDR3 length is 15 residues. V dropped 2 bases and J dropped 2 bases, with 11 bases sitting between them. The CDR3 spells CASSLAPRTYNEQFF. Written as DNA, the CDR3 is TGTGCCAGCAGCTTAGCCCCACGGACCTACAATGAGCAGTTCTTC.

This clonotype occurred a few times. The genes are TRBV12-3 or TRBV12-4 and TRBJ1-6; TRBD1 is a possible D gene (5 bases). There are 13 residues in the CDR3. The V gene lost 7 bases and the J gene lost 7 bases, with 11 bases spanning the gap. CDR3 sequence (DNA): TGTGCCAGCACCCGAGACAGAAATTCACCCCTCCACTTT. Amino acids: CASTRDRNSPLHF.

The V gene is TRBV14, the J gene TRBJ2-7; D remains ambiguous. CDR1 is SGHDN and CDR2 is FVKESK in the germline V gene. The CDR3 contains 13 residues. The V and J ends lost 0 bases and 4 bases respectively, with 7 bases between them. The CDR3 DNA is TGTGCCAGCAGCCAAGATTATACGTACGAGCAGTACTTC. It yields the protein CASSQDYTYEQYF.